Sequencing of this TCR beta chain was carried out in a study of blood T cells in healthy people across ages. Germline CDR1 MNHEY, CDR2 SVGEGT. Trimming cost V 6 bases and J 10 bases; bases outside gene matches: 12. This CDR3 contains 15 residues. Each sample yielded at least 7 million isolated PBMCs. Total RNA was isolated from each sample in quantities of at least 5 micrograms. A second PCR, run for roughly 7 to 12 cycles, used a sample-barcoded 5' primer plus a J-beta primer mix. A template-switch adaptor containing 12 random nucleotides labeled each cDNA molecule. Each of the samples gave a minimum of 2.5 million paired-end reads that contained CDR3. Each CDR3 protein is one row after TCRdb ran MiXCR on the 5' RACE reads. The table has 1,800,000 or so distinct CDR3 sequences, about two fifths seen once.

The origin of this receptor is a human donor in good health. The chain has TRBV6-2 or TRBV6-3 and TRBJ2-1, with 10 bases lining up with TRBD2. Sequenced input: blood. The CDR3 spells CASSRGTSAFGEQFF. Written as DNA, the CDR3 is TGTGCCAGCAGCCGCGGGACTAGCGCCTTCGGAGAGCAGTTCTTC.